Listed below are T cell receptor beta chains from one sample, sequenced in a study of CD8 T cells in cerebrospinal fluid in Alzheimer's disease. Each CDR3 protein gets one entry in TCRdb, which reprocessed the 10x single-cell sequencing reads and gives no DNA. This sample's table has 1,500 to 2,000 distinct CDR3 sequences. Material: cerebrospinal fluid. The source is a human donor in good health. The CDR3 runs from the conserved cysteine through the conserved F or W. Clone size is stated in some rows and not others, as once, few, many or a class when expanded.

TRBJ1-4 medium-sized TRBV5-7 CASSLPTGGSNEKLFF
TRBJ1-2 medium-sized TRBV7-2 CASSPNIDRVFTF
TRBJ2-4 medium-sized TRBV7-9 CASSHRGAQAIQYF
TRBJ1-2 NA TRBV24-1 CATSDVGTKGYYGYTF
TRBJ2-5 medium-sized TRBV5-4 CASSSSGGAGETQYF
TRBJ2-1 large TRBV5-1 CASSRSGTDTYNEQFF
TRBJ1-2 medium-sized TRBV12-3/TRBV12-4 CASSPRAGRYGYTF
TRBJ2-1 large TRBV3-1 CASSSDYNEQFF
TRBJ2-5 medium-sized TRBV6-2/TRBV6-3 CASTTSAGGSLETQYF
TRBJ2-5 medium-sized TRBV3-1 CASSLGGGNQETQYF
TRBJ1-2 medium-sized TRBV27 CASSLSGPYGYTF
TRBJ2-7 medium-sized TRBV2 CASSEGHSYEQYF
TRBJ2-1 large TRBV11-2 CASSLGQGNEQFF
TRBJ1-2 large TRBV7-2 CASSPQTGNYGYTF
TRBJ2-2 medium-sized TRBV4-3 CASSQNPGTANTGELFF
TRBJ2-7 medium-sized TRBV19 CASSIGVAYEQYF
TRBJ1-4 medium-sized TRBV12-3/TRBV12-4 CASSHSGPNEKLFF
TRBJ2-5 medium-sized TRBV5-1 CASSKDGSSMETQYF
TRBJ2-5 large TRBV7-2 CASSFQAGQETQYF
TRBJ2-3 medium-sized TRBV6-5 CASRSAIGAGGTDTQYF
TRBJ2-3 medium-sized TRBV12-5 CASGLGGGLNTDTQYF
TRBJ2-2 large TRBV7-2 CASSQEGRGLAGELFF
TRBJ2-3 medium-sized TRBV3-1 CASSQGLDTQYF
TRBJ2-5 medium-sized TRBV10-2 CASSGLAGGQLEGETQYF
TRBJ1-4 NA TRBV3-1 CASSQDWGRANEKLFF
TRBJ2-7 medium-sized TRBV5-1 CASSLGGQSLSDEQYF
TRBJ1-1 NA TRBV30 CAWSVKNTEAFF
TRBJ1-5 medium-sized TRBV2 CAGARGLNQPQHF
TRBJ1-1 large TRBV12-3/TRBV12-4 CASSLRHENTEAFF
TRBJ1-5 medium-sized TRBV20-1 CSATLPRGGVQPQHF
TRBJ2-7 medium-sized TRBV27 CASSPLRLAGGANPLSSEQYF
TRBJ2-2 medium-sized TRBV9 CASSRGSTNTGELFF
TRBJ2-1 medium-sized TRBV3-1 CASSLRQGTYNEQFF
TRBJ1-1 medium-sized TRBV5-1 CASSDYRGNTEAFF
TRBJ1-4 medium-sized TRBV3-1 CASRQRDSEEKLFF
TRBJ2-1 NA TRBV5-4 CASSLDIGREQFF
TRBJ2-3 medium-sized TRBV12-3/TRBV12-4 CASSFKGADTQYF
TRBJ1-4 large TRBV27 CASSTRMATNEKLFF
TRBJ1-3 medium-sized TRBV10-3 CAISDGGVFGNTIYF
TRBJ2-7 NA TRBV21-1 CASSKEEKRGETTYEQYF
TRBJ2-1 large TRBV5-6 CASSQTTTDYNEQFF
TRBJ2-6 NA TRBV6-1 CASRGTGGFSGANVLTF